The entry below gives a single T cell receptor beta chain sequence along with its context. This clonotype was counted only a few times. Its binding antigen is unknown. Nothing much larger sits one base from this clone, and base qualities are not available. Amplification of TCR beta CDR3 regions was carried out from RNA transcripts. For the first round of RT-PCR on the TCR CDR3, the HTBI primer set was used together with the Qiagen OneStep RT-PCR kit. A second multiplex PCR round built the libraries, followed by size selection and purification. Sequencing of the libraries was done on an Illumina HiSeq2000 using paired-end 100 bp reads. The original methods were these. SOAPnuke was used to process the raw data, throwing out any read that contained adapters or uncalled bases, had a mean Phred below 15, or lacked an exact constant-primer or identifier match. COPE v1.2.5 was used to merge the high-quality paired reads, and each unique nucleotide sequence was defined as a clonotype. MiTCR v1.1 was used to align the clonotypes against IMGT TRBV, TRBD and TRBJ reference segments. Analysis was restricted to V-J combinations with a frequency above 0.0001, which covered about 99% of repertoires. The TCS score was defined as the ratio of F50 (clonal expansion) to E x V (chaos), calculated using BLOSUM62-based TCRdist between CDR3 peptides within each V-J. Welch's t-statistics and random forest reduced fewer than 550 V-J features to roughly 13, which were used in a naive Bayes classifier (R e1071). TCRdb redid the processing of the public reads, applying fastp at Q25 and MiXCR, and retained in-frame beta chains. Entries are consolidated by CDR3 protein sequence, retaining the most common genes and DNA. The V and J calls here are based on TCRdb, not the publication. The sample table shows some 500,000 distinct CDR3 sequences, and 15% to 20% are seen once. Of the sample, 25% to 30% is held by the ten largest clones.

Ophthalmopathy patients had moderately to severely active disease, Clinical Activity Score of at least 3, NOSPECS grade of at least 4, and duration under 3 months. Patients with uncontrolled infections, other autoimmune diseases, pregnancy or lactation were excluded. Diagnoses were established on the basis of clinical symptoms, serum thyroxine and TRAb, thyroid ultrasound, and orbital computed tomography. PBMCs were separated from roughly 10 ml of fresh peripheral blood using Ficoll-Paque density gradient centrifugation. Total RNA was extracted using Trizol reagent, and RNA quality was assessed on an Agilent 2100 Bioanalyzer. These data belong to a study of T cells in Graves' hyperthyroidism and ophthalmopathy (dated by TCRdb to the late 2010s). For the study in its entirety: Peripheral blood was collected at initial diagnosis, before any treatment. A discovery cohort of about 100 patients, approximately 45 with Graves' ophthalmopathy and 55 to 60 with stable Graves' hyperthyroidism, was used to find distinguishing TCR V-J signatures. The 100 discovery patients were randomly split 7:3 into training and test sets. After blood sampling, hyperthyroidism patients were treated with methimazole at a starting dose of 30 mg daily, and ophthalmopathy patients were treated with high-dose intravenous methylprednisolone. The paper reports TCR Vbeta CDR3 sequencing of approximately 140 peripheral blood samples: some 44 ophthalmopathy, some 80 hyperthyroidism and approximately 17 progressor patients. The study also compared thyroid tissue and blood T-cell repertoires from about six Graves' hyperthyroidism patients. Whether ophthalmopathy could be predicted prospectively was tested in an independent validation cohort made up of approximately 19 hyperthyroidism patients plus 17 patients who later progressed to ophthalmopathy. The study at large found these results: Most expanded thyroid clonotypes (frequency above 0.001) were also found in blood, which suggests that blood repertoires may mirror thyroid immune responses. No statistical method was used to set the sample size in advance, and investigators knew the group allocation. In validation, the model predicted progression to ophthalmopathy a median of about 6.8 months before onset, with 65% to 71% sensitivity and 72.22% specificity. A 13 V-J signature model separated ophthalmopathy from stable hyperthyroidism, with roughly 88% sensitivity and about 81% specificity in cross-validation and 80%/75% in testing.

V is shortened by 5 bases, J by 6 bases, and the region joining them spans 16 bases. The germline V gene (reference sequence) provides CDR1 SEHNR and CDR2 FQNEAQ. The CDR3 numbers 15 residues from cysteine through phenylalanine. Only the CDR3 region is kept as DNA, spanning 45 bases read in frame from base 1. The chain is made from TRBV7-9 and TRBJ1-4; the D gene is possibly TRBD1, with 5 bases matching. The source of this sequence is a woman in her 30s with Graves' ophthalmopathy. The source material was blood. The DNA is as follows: TGTGCCAGCAGCCATTTGTTGGGGGGTGATGAAAAACTGTTTTTT. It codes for CASSHLLGGDEKLFF.